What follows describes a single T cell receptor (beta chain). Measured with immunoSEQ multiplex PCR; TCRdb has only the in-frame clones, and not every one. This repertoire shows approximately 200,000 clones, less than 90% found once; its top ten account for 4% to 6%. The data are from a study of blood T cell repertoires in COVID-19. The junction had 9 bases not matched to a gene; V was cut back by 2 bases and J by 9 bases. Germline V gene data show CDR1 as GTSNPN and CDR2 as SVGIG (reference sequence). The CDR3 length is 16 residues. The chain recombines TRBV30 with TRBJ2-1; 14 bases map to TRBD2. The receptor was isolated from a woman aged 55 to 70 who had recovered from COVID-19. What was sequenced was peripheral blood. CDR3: CAWSTGTSGGWGEQFF. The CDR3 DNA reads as TGTGCCTGGAGTACTGGGACTAGCGGGGGCTGGGGTGAGCAGTTCTTC. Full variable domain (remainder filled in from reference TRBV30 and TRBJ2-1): SQTIHQWPATLVQPVGSPLSLECTVEGTSNPNLYWYRQAAGRGLQLLFYSVGIGQISSEVPQNLSASRPQDRQFILSSKKLLLSDSGFYLCAWSTGTSGGWGEQFFGPGTRLTVL.